This TCR beta chain came from a study of regulatory T cells in long-lasting Graves disease. Study-level findings and limits: Favoring TRBV28, TRBJ1-2 and TRBJ2-5 was a feature seen in persistent disease.

Sample time point: persistent/refractory GD, antithyroid drugs over 5 years with positive TRAb. Following extraction of RNA from PBMCs, that RNA was used to make the TCR library. This clonotype was detected once. Its target is unknown. Since the CDR3 does not end with the conserved phenylalanine or tryptophan, this likely comes from a read error. The CDR3 length is 18 residues. Germline V gene sequence: CDR1 MNHEY, CDR2 SVGAGI. The V segment lost 0 bases and the J segment 0 bases; nucleotides outside the gene matches: 6. iRepertoire HTBI primers and Arm-PCR of CDR3 regions built TCR beta libraries. In TCRdb, the multiplex PCR reads were re-called with MiXCR into one record per CDR3 protein. The sample yields under 450,000 distinct CDR3 sequences, about a quarter seen once.

This receptor was identified in a female donor with Graves disease. The chain uses TRBV6-5 and TRBJ1-5; TRBD1 matches 9 bases. Specimen: peripheral blood mononuclear cells (PBMCs), collected when the disease was refractory, from a patient treated with antithyroid drugs. CDR3 residues: CASSYSGQGRYSNQPQHL. In DNA form, the CDR3 reads TGTGCCAGCAGTTACTCGGGACAGGGAAGATATAGCAATCAGCCCCAGCATCTT.